This TCR beta chain was obtained from a study of beta chain features in type 1 diabetes. The CDR3 covers 16 residues. Germline trimming cut 3 bases from V and 6 bases from J; bases unmatched to any gene: 9. Germline CDR1 reads KGHSH; CDR2 reads LQKENI. The authors obtained over 98% purity in all sorted populations. What was sequenced were expressed TCRB transcripts, since all of the isolated RNA had been reverse transcribed. Repertoires were generated with immunoSEQ multiplex PCR, while TCRdb's copy carries only in-frame clones and drops some. The sample consists of fewer than 900,000 clones, roughly 15% of them appearing once.

The chain couples TRBV18 to TRBJ2-4, with 9 bases matching TRBD1. Sequenced material: naive CD4+ T cells from blood. This receptor was obtained from a woman aged 18-30 years in good health. In DNA, the CDR3 is TGTGCCAGCTCACCTCCACGGACAGGGGCGGGAAACATTCAGTACTTC. Translation gives CASSPPRTGAGNIQYF.